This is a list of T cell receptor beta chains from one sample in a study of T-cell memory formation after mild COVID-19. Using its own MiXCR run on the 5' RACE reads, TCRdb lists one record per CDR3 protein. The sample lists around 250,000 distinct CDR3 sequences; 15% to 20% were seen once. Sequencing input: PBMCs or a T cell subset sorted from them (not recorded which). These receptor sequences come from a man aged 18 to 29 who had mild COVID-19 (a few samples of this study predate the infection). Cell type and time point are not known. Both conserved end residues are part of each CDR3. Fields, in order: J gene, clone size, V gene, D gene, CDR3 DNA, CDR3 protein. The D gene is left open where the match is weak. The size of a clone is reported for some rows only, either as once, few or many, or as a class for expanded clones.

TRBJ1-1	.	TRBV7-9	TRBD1	TGTGCCAGCAGCTTAGGGGACAGGGTGGGAGACACTGAAGCTTTCTTT	CASSLGDRVGDTEAFF
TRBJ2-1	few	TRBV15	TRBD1	TGTGCCACCAGCAGGAGGGACAGGCAGAACAATGAGCAGTTCTTC	CATSRRDRQNNEQFF
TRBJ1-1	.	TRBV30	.	TGTGCCTGGACCCGAAGTGAAAACACTGAAGCTTTCTTT	CAWTRSENTEAFF
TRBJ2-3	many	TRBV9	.	TGTGCCAGCAGCGCGACCCACAGCCTCCCCCCTAGCACAGATACGCAGTATTTT	CASSATHSLPPSTDTQYF
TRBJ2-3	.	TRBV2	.	TGTGCCAGCAGCGCCGGGACTCCTGCAGATACGCAGTATTTT	CASSAGTPADTQYF
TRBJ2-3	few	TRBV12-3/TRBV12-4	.	TGTGCCAGCAGTTTATTCGGGGGCGCGTGGACAGATACGCAGTATTTT	CASSLFGGAWTDTQYF
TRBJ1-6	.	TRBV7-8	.	TGTGCCAGCAGCCTAGGGCCCTTAAGCTCCTATAATTCACCCCTCCACTTT	CASSLGPLSSYNSPLHF
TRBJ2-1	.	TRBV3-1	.	TGTGCCAGCAGCCAAGGGGAAGGGCGAGGGTTCTTC	CASSQGEGRGFF
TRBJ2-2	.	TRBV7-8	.	TGTGCCAGCAGCGATCGACGGGGCGTAACCGGGGAGCTGTTTTTT	CASSDRRGVTGELFF
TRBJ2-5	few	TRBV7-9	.	TGTGCCAGCAGCTTTAAGGACCAAGAGACCCAGTACTTC	CASSFKDQETQYF
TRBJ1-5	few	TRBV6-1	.	TGTGCCAGCAGTCCCCGGAGGGTCCCCGATCAGCCCCAGCATTTT	CASSPRRVPDQPQHF
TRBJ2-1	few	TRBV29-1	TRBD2	TGCAGCGTTGAGAAAGCGGGGGTTGAGCAGTTCTTC	CSVEKAGVEQFF
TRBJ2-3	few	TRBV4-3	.	TGCGCCAGCAGCCAAGATGCCCCTCCGGGGGCAAAAGATACGCAGTATTTT	CASSQDAPPGAKDTQYF
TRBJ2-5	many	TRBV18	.	TGTGCCAGCAGCCCTAAAGAGACCCAGTACTTC	CASSPKETQYF
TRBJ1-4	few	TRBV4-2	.	TGTGCCAGCAGCCAAGGTGGGCAAGACTTCAATGAAAAACTGTTTTTT	CASSQGGQDFNEKLFF
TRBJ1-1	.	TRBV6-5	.	TGTGCCAGCAGTTATGGGGTGAAGGGAGGGACGAACACTGAAGCTTTCTTT	CASSYGVKGGTNTEAFF
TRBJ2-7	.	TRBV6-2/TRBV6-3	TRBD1	TGTGCCAGCAGCCTCATGGGACAGGGGGCCCCGAGCTCCTACGAGCAGTACTTC	CASSLMGQGAPSSYEQYF
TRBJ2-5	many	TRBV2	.	TGTGCCAGCAGCCCCACAGAGACCCAGTACTTC	CASSPTETQYF
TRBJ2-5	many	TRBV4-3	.	TGCGCCAGCAGCCAAGAGATCGAGGGGTGGGAGACCCAGTACTTC	CASSQEIEGWETQYF
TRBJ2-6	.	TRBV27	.	TGTGCCAGCAGCTCCGTCGGGGAGCTCATCTCTGGGGCCAACGTCCTGACTTTC	CASSSVGELISGANVLTF
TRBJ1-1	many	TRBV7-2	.	TGTGCCAGCAGCTTATTGAGGACTGAAGCTTTCTTT	CASSLLRTEAFF
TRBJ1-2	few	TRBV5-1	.	TGCGCCAGCAGCTCGGAAGGGGGCTATGGCTACACCTTC	CASSSEGGYGYTF
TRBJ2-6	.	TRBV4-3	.	TGCGCCAGCAGCCAAGGGGTGCCGGGACCTGGGGCCAACGTCCTGACTTTC	CASSQGVPGPGANVLTF
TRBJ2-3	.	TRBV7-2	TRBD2	TGTGCCAGCAGGAGGGGACTAGGCGGGGGGGATACGCAGTATTTT	CASRRGLGGGDTQYF
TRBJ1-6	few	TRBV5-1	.	TGCGCCAGCAGCCTCGGGGGAATCAATAATTCACCCCTCCACTTT	CASSLGGINNSPLHF
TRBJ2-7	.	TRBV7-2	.	TGTGCCAGCAGCTTATGGGCGGAGGGTTACTACGAGCAGTACTTC	CASSLWAEGYYEQYF
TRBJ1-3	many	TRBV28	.	TGTGCCTCCCTTGGCTCTGGAAACACCATATATTTT	CASLGSGNTIYF